The present entry profiles one TCR beta chain with its context. In the study's own analysis: Amplifying reference gene primers gave estimates of nucleated cell counts. Sequencing was performed with immunoSEQ multiplex PCR; in TCRdb, only in-frame clones are kept and a portion is missing. From that table come the V and J calls and clone size; the DNA was used to work out D and trimming. The sample yields about 180,000 clones, around 87% seen once. The data are from a study of blood T cell repertoires in COVID-19. Study overall: The study drew acute and convalescent COVID-19 samples from the United States, Italy and Spain. T cells, B-cell-depleted T cells, or PBMCs provided the cDNA or gDNA that served as material.

The germline CDR1 and CDR2 sequences are MNHEY and SVGAGI. CDR3 length equals 15 residues. The ends lost 5 bases at V and 3 bases at J; junction bases unmatched: 9. What was sequenced was peripheral blood. The chain links TRBV6-5 to TRBJ2-7, with 8 bases lining up with TRBD2. This clonotype was obtained from a man aged 40-49 years with active or convalescent COVID-19. The CDR3 is CASSTFSGEYYEQYF. The CDR3 bases are TGTGCCAGCAGTACCTTTAGCGGGGAGTACTACGAGCAGTACTTC.